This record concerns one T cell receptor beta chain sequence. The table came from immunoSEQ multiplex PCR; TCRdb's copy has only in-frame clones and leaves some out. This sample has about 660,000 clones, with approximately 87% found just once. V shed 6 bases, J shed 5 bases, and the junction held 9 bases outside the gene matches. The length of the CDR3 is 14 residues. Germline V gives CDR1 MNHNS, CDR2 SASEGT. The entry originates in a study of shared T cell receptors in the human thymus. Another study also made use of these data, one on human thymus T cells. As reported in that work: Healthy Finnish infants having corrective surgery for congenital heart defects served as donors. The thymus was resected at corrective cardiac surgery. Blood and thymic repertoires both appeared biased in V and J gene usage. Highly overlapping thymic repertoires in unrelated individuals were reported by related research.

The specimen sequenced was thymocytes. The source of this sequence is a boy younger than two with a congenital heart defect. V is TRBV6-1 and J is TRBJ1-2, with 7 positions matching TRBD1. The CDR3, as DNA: TGTGCCAGCAGGCTCCGACAGGGAAGATATGGCTACACCTTC. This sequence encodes CASRLRQGRYGYTF.